A selection of T cell receptor beta chains follows, all from one sample in a study of T cell responses to AZD1222 COVID-19 vaccine. Repertoires were generated with immunoSEQ multiplex PCR, while TCRdb's copy carries only in-frame clones and drops some. The data show around 140,000 clones, with 80% to 95% seen just once and roughly 4% held by the top ten. Sequenced here: peripheral blood, sampled 28 days after the second AZD1222 dose. The receptors were gathered from an adult who received the AZD1222 COVID-19 vaccine. Each CDR3 is given without its conserved first and last residue.

v_gene | CDR3aa
TRBV7-3 | ASSNNQGHYGYT
TRBV3-1/TRBV3-2 | ASATATDTQY
TRBV7-2 | ASSEKGRYGYT
TRBV7-9 | ASSSKHRDSTYYEQY
TRBV10-3 | AMGTSGNNEQF
TRBV6-2/TRBV6-3 | ASSYVFTDTQY
TRBV19 | ASSIARDRDTEAF
TRBV12-3/TRBV12-4 | ASSGTVGRPQH
TRBV11-3 | ASSPGQGFGNTIY
TRBV5-6 | ASSLWGGANYGYT
TRBV7-2 | ASSVRQGMREQY
TRBV9 | ASSGLAGGRDTGELF
TRBV7-8 | ASSGQRTRSPLH
TRBV5-1 | ASSSSGTKETQY
TRBV28 | ASSLYIQPQH
TRBV28 | ASTPAESNQPQH
TRBV6-1 | ASSTSSRYNEQF
TRBV11-1 | ASTQLAGTYNEQF
TRBV7-3 | ASRRRRGNTIY
TRBV24-1 | ATSDPGEGGYEQY
TRBV4-3 | ASSQEGTGWEKLF
TRBV9 | ASSPWDRLNGRLYEQY